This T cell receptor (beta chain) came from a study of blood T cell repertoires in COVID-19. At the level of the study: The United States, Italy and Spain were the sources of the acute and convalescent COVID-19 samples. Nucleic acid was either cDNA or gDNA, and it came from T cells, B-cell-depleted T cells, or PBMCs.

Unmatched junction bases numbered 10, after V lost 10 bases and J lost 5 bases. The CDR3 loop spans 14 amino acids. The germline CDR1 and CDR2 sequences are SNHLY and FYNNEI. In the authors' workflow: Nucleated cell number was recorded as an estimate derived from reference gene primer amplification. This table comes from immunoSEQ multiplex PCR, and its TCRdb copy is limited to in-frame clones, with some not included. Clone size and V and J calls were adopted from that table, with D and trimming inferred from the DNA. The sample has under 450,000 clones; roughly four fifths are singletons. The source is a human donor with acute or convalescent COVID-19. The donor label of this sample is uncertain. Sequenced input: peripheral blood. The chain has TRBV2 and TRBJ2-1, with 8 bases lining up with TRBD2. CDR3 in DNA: TGTGCCATAGGGCGGGGGGCCCTCAACAATGAGCAGTTCTTC. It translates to CAIGRGALNNEQFF.